One sample yielded the 6 T cell receptor beta chains listed below, sequenced in a study of blood T cells in healthy people across ages. A sample-barcoded 5' primer and a J-beta primer mix were used in a second PCR of about 6 to 12 cycles. TCRdb reanalysed the 5' RACE reads using MiXCR and keeps one entry per CDR3 protein. The sample lists over 500,000 distinct CDR3 sequences, 27% occurring once. This sample was shared with a second study, whose subject was T cells of mothers and their children.

The sample consisted of blood. These receptors all come from a boy aged 2 to 9 in good health.

The chain combines TRBV27 with TRBJ2-7; possibly TRBD2 for D (6 bases). The DNA end lines up better with TRBJ2-5; the J call may be wrong. Per germline, CDR1 MNHEY and CDR2 SMNVEV (reference sequence). This CDR3 is 15 amino acids long. The CDR3 DNA follows: TGTGCCAGCAGTCCCACGATTGCGGGGCGAGAGACCCAGTACTTC. It encodes CASSPTIAGRETQYF.

Remarks on this clonotype: An end of the junction differs from the germline gene, which may be a read error. The rearrangement uses TRBV13 and TRBJ2-5; no clear D gene. The J call may be mistaken, given a closer DNA end match to TRBJ2-7. This CDR3 spans 11 amino acids. The germline CDR1 and CDR2 sequences are PRHDT and FYEKMQ (reference sequence). This CDR3 is CAGSLDSEQYF. Written as DNA, the CDR3 is TGTGCCGGCAGCTTAGATAGCGAGCAGTACTTC.

The chain combines TRBV5-5 with TRBJ2-7, with D possibly called TRBD1 or TRBD2 (5 bases each). Between the trimmed V and J ends, which lost 1 base and 3 bases, there was a span of 11 bases. This CDR3 is 14 amino acids long. CDR1 and CDR2 from the germline V gene are SGHKS and YYEKEE (reference sequence). CDR3 nucleotide sequence: TGTGCCAGCAGCTTGTCGGGACCGGTCTACGAGCAGTACTTC. It translates to CASSLSGPVYEQYF.

This clonotype was detected ten times or more. V is TRBV7-8 and J is TRBJ2-1; D is unclear. Trimming took off 1 base at V and 6 bases at J, with 7 bases between the two ends. Germline lookup yields CDR1 SGHVS and CDR2 FQNEAQ. The CDR3 covers 13 residues. The CDR3 DNA sequence: TGTGCCAGCAGCTTAGTTGCTAGCAATGAGCAGTTCTTC. It is translated as CASSLVASNEQFF.

In this sample, this clonotype turned up once. J is TRBJ1-2 and V is TRBV3-1; a weak D match, TRBD1 (5 bases). V was clipped by 1 base and J by 3 bases, with 12 bases between them. Germline V CDR1 and CDR2: LGHDT, YNNKEL (reference sequence). This CDR3 comprises 15 residues. The CDR3 DNA reads TGTGCCAGCAGCCAAGCCGGGTTGGGGGACTATGGCTACACCTTC. Its protein is CASSQAGLGDYGYTF.

This clonotype was seen a handful of times. The rearrangement links TRBV20-1 to TRBJ1-1; 7 bases line up with TRBD1. V lost 3 bases to trimming and J lost 0 bases; unmatched junction nucleotides: 4. This CDR3 contains 14 residues. Germline assignment: CDR1 DFQATT and CDR2 SNEGSKA (reference sequence). The CDR3 loop is CSASRDSVNTEAFF. In nucleotides, the CDR3 is TGCAGTGCTAGCCGGGACAGCGTGAACACTGAAGCTTTCTTT.